Presented here are 10 T cell receptor beta chains from one specimen sequenced in a study of glioma-infiltrating T cells. The iRepertoire nested amplicon-rescue multiplex PCR amplified TCR alpha and beta CDR3s from RNA. Each CDR3 protein is one row after TCRdb ran MiXCR on the multiplex PCR reads. The sample yields 93,000 or so distinct CDR3 sequences, around 28% seen once. Sequences were obtained from glioma tissue, nonneoplastic brain tissue, or PBMCs (not recorded which). These receptors came from a human donor with low-grade glioma or glioblastoma, undergoing nonglioma brain surgery, or in good health (not recorded which).

This clonotype showed up many times. The chain employs TRBV12-3 or TRBV12-4 and TRBJ2-5; D unresolved. V lost 3 bases, J lost 4 bases, and 12 bases lay in between. The CDR3 sequence is 14 residues long. The DNA for the CDR3 is TGTGCCAGCAGTTTCTCTAAATGGGGAGAGACCCAGTACTTC. Its protein product is CASSFSKWGETQYF.

This clonotype occurred a few times. The CDR3 spells CSVKGLAPMGQETQYF. Written as DNA, the CDR3 is TGCAGCGTTAAGGGACTAGCGCCTATGGGACAAGAGACCCAGTACTTC. This chain joins TRBV29-1 and TRBJ2-5; 10 nucleotides line up with TRBD2. V dropped 5 bases and J dropped 2; count of bases not matched to a gene: 11. From germline, CDR1 is SQVTM and CDR2 ANQGSEA. CDR3 size: 16 residues.

This clonotype is a singleton in its sample. A much larger clone lies one base from this, so it may be a read error. The V and J genes are TRBV4-3 and TRBJ1-1; TRBD1 might be the D (6 bases). CDR1 and CDR2 (germline): LGHNA, YSLEER. CDR3 length equals 15 residues. V was pared by 0 bases and J by 1 base, with 9 bases between. The DNA for the CDR3 is TGCGCCAGCAGCCAAGATCCGACAGGGAACACTGAAGCTTTCTTT. Translated: CASSQDPTGNTEAFF.

Comment on this clonotype: A much larger clone lies one base from this, so it may be a read error. J is TRBJ2-5 and V is TRBV7-2; the D is unclear. The germline CDR1 and CDR2 sequences are SGHTA and FQGNSA. The CDR3 extends over 14 amino acids. This CDR3 is CAGSHPDSQETQYF. The CDR3 DNA sequence: TGTGCCGGCAGCCACCCTGACTCACAAGAGACCCAGTACTTC. The full variable domain, its missing parts supplied by reference TRBV7-2 and TRBJ2-5, is GAGVSQSPSNKVTEKGKDVELRCDPISGHTALYWYRQSLGQGLEFLIYFQGNSAPDKSGLPSDRFSAERTGGSVSTLTIQRTQQEDSAVYLCAGSHPDSQETQYFGPGTRLLVL.

This chain links TRBV3-1 with TRBJ2-3; D uncertain. The V and J ends lost 2 bases and 7 bases respectively, with 4 bases between them. Germline assignment: CDR1 LGHDT and CDR2 YNNKEL (reference sequence). This CDR3 spans 11 amino acids. The CDR3: CASSQRNTQYF. The CDR3 DNA sequence: TGTGCCAGCAGCCAACGGAATACGCAGTATTTT.

This clonotype was detected many times. The chain combines TRBV6-1 with TRBJ2-5; D unclear. The CDR3 is 13 amino acids. In germline, CDR1 is MNHNS, CDR2 SASEGT. Trimming left V 5 bases short and J 2 bases short, with 9 bases between. For the CDR3, the DNA is TGTGCCAGCAGTTATCAGACTCAAGAGACCCAGTACTTC. Translated, it gives CASSYQTQETQYF.

The chain uses TRBV19 and TRBJ2-5; 7 positions agree with TRBD1. Germline V lookup: CDR1 LNHDA, CDR2 SQIVND (reference sequence). The V segment lost 10 bases and the J segment 0 bases; nucleotides outside the gene matches: 2. This CDR3 is built from 12 residues. CDR3 coding DNA: TGTGCCACCAGGGGGTACCAAGAGACCCAGTACTTC. It translates to CATRGYQETQYF.

This clonotype has a handful of counts. The rearrangement uses TRBV7-2 and TRBJ2-1; 10 nucleotides align to TRBD2. V dropped 2 bases and J dropped 10; count of bases not matched to a gene: 8. CDR3 length: 15 residues. Germline lookup yields CDR1 SGHTA and CDR2 FQGNSA. CDR3 in DNA: TGTGCCAGCAGCTTAATGGCTAGCGGGGGACAAGAGCAGTTCTTC. It translates to CASSLMASGGQEQFF.

The V gene is TRBV7-2, the J gene TRBJ2-5; D gene unclear. Germline V gives CDR1 SGHTA, CDR2 FQGNSA. The CDR3 consists of 16 residues. Deletions cut 3 bases from V and 4 bases from J, with 18 bases between. CDR3 DNA: TGTGCCAGCAGCTTCAACCGGCAGGTCAGAGGAGAGACCCAGTACTTC. Translation: CASSFNRQVRGETQYF. The variable domain in full, with the rest retrieved from reference TRBV7-2 and TRBJ2-5, is GAGVSQSPSNKVTEKGKDVELRCDPISGHTALYWYRQSLGQGLEFLIYFQGNSAPDKSGLPSDRFSAERTGGSVSTLTIQRTQQEDSAVYLCASSFNRQVRGETQYFGPGTRLLVL.

The chain employs TRBV20-1 and TRBJ2-3; 9 bases align to TRBD2. Per germline, CDR1 DFQATT and CDR2 SNEGSKA (reference sequence). The length of the CDR3 is 13 residues. CDR3 amino acids: CRPASGVTDTQYF. DNA for the CDR3: TGCAGGCCAGCTAGCGGGGTCACAGATACGCAGTATTTT.